The TCR beta chain described here comes from a study of blood T cell repertoires in COVID-19. Overall study context: The United States, Italy and Spain provided the acute and convalescent COVID-19 samples.

The V segment lost 4 bases and the J segment 2 bases; nucleotides outside the gene matches: 13. CDR3 length equals 19 residues. CDR1 is SEHNR and CDR2 is FQNEAQ in the germline V gene (reference sequence). Clones were read by immunoSEQ multiplex PCR, and TCRdb kept only the in-frame ones, dropping some. Among a few hundred thousand clones listed, about 89% were seen once. The TCR comes from a human donor in a cohort exposed to, infected with or recovered from COVID-19 (not recorded which). The donor label of this sample is uncertain. The specimen was PBMCs or T cells enriched from blood (not recorded which). This chain links TRBV7-9 with TRBJ1-4; 10 positions match TRBD1. The CDR3, as DNA: TGTGCCAGCAGCTCCGGCCCGGGACAGGGGAGTATGACTAATGAAAAACTGTTTTTT. This sequence encodes CASSSGPGQGSMTNEKLFF.